This T cell receptor (beta chain) was sequenced for a study of tumor and adjacent non-tumor tissue in lung cancer. Study details: There were about 12 adenocarcinoma, 2 squamous cell carcinoma and 1 small cell lung cancer cases. Patients were aged roughly 31 to 76, fewer than twelve men and 4 to 6 women, stage I to III.

The template was RNA from unsorted bulk tissue. Newly diagnosed lung cancer patients had thoracic surgery in China, August–November 2014, without prior chemotherapy. On this clonotype itself: Its matching antigen is unknown.

Three rounds of nested PCR, following a modified ARM-PCR protocol, produced the TCRbeta library. One entry per CDR3 protein, called by TCRdb with MiXCR from the multiplex PCR reads. The sample contains 76,000 or so distinct CDR3 sequences, around two thirds of which appear only once. The CDR3 loop spans 14 amino acids. In germline, CDR1 is SGHAT, CDR2 FQDESV (reference sequence). General study results and limits: Top 100 clones took a larger repertoire share in normal lung.

The genes are TRBV11-1 and TRBJ1-2; D is ambiguous. Sequencing was performed on lung tumor tissue. The sequence was collected from a woman aged 70-85 years with non-small cell lung cancer. The chain's CDR3 is CGSSHSGVGYGYTF. The CDR3 DNA sequence: TGTGGCAGTAGCCATTCGGGAGTTGGCTATGGCTACACCTTC.